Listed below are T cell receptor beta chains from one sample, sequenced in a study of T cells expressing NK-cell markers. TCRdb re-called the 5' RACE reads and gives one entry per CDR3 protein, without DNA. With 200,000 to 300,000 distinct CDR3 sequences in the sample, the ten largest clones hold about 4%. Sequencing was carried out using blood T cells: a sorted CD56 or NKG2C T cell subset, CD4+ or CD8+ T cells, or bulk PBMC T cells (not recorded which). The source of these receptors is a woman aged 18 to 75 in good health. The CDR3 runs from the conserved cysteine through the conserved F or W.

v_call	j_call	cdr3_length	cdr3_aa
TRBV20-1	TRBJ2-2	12	CSARLGWGELFF
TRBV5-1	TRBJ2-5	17	CASSLGTGGGYQETQYF
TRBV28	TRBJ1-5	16	CASALTGPPSNQPQHF
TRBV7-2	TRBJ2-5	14	CASSFRTSRETQYF
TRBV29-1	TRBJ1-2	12	CSVDWGVGGYTF
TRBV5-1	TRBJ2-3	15	CASSSKRGDTDTQYF
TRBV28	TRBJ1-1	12	CASSLFGTRAFF
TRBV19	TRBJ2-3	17	CASSILAGGRRTDTQYF
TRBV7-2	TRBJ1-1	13	CASRLTGNTEAFF
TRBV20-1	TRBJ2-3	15	CSARGSGGPTDTQYF
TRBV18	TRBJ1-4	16	CASSPPAGNLGEKLFF
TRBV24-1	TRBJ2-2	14	CATMGKMNTGELFF
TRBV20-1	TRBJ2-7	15	CSASNQGGSSYEQYF
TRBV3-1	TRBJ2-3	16	CASSHELPWTTDTQYF
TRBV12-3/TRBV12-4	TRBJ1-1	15	CASSRQAGKSTEAFF
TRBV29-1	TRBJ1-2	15	CSVDGDPSDNYGYTF
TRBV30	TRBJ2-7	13	CAWSVGGTGEQYF
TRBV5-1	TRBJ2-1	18	CASSLPASGRRSYNEQFF
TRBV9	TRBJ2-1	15	CASSTRDRIHNEQFF
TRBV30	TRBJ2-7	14	CAWNGPSSFREQYF
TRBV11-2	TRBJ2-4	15	CASNEVPGRGNIQYF
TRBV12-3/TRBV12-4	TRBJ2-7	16	CASRGPGASGSYEQYF
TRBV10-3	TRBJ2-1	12	CATLTLYNEQFF
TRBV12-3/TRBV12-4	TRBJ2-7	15	CASSLAATGSYEQYF
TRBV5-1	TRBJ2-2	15	CASSLSGDNTGELFF
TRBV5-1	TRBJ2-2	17	CASSFWRQRSTTGELFF
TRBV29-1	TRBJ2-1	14	CSVITSGVYNEQFF
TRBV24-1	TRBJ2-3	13	CATRGGGADTQYF
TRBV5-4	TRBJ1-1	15	CASRAAGRANTEAFF
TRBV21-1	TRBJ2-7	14	CASRGFSGLYEQYF
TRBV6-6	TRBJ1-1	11	CASRVGGSGFF
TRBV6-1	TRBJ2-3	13	CASTRVGVDTQYF
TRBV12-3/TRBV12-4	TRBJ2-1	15	CASSPSGRATPEQFF
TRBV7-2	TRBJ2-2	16	CASSLTGQMITGELFF
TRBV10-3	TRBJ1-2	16	CAISDPPTGRNYGYTF
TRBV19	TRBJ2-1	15	CASRQQSGSYNEQFF
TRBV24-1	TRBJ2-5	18	CATSDLKREGLYQETQYF
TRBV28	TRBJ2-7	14	CASSFRGSSYEQYF
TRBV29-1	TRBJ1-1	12	CSVDKGNTEAFF
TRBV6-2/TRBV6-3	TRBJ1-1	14	CASSYQNMNTEAFF